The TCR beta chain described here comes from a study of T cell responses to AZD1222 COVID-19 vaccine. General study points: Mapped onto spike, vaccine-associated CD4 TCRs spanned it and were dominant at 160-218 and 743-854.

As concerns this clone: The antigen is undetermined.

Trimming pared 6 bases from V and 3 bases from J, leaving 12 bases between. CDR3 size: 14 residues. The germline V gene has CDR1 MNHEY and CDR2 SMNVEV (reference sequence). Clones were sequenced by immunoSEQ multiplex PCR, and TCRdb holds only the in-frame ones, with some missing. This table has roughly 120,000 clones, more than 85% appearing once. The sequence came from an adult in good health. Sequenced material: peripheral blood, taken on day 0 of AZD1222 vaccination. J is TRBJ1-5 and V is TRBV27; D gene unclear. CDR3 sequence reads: CASSPSGNNQPQHF. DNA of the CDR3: TGTGCCAGCAGCCCATCGGGCAACAATCAGCCCCAGCATTTT.